This T cell receptor beta chain was captured by sequencing in a study of blood T cell repertoires in COVID-19. Study overall: Material from acute and convalescent COVID-19 was sourced from the United States, Italy and Spain. Sources were T cells, B-cell-depleted T cells, or PBMCs; the material itself was cDNA or gDNA.

The authors' processing: Estimation of nucleated cell counts was performed using reference gene primer amplification. Here immunoSEQ multiplex PCR was the method, and the copy in TCRdb shows in-frame clones only, minus some. V, J and clone size are taken as reported in that table, and D and trimming were inferred from the DNA itself. The sample consists of about 140,000 clones, around 88% of them appearing once. The material sequenced was peripheral blood. The source of this sequence is a man in his sixties with active or convalescent COVID-19.

The chain's CDR3 is CASSYHRGFINEQYF. The CDR3 DNA reads TGTGCCAGCAGTTATCATCGGGGTTTTATAAACGAGCAGTACTTC. The chain couples TRBV28 to TRBJ2-7, with a possible D match to TRBD2 (5 bases). V was clipped by 4 bases and J by 5 bases, with 18 bases between them. The CDR3 loop spans 15 amino acids. CDR1 and CDR2 (germline): MDHEN, SYDVKM. Supplemented by reference TRBV28 and TRBJ2-7, the full variable domain reads DVKVTQSSRYLVKRTGEKVFLECVQDMDHENMFWYRQDPGLGLRLIYFSYDVKMKEKGDIPEGYSVSREKKERFSLILESASTNQTSMYLCASSYHRGFINEQYFGPGTRLTVT.